This T cell receptor (beta chain) came from a study of OX40 agonist ivuxolimab in advanced cancers. Background on the whole study: Ivuxolimab was a fully human IgG2 agonistic monoclonal antibody targeting the costimulatory receptor OX40 (CD134). Intravenous ivuxolimab was administered to patients every 2 weeks at six dose levels: 0.01, 0.1, 0.3, 1.5, 3 and 10 mg/kg. Of the roughly 54 patients in dose escalation, around 20 had hepatocellular carcinoma, roughly 15 had melanoma, 9 had renal cell carcinoma and 9 had head and neck cancer. In the dose-escalation cohort, more than 75% of patients were male, and the mean age was around 60 years, with a range of about 23 to 85. Prior anti-PD-1, anti-PD-L1 or anti-CTLA-4 therapy was permitted, and 30% to 45% of dose-escalation patients had received checkpoint inhibitors. Partial responses were achieved by three dose-escalation patients, of whom one had hepatocellular carcinoma and two had cutaneous melanoma. The purpose of peripheral TCRbeta sequencing was to test whether ivuxolimab changed TCR sequence diversity and led to clonal T-cell expansion. The monotherapy dose-escalation portion (N of about 49 patients) of the phase I ivuxolimab trial is reported in the paper. Paper-wide results and their limitations: Low levels of normalized T-cell clonal expansion were also seen in some patients who did not respond. In partial responders in the 0.1-3.0 mg/kg groups, normalized peripheral clonal expansion was found to be among the lowest, especially among CD8+ T cells. At doses of 0.1 to 3.0 mg/kg, clonal expansion of both CD4+ and CD8+ T cells in blood was seen between baseline and week 6. After ivuxolimab, more expanded clones were found on average in CD8+ T cells than in CD4+ T cells. Antigen specificity was not determined for the clonally expanded peripheral T cells.

The CDR3 measures 14 amino acids from cysteine to phenylalanine. Left in the record is the CDR3 DNA by itself, 42 bases read in frame from the first base. The germline V gene sets CDR1 to MDHEN and CDR2 to SYDVKM. V and J are trimmed by 3 bases and 5 bases, and the gene matches miss 4 bases of the junction. Points on this clone: Its antigen target is currently unknown. Base qualities are not provided; no much larger clone lies one nucleotide away.

For sequencing of the TCRbeta CDR3 region, genomic DNA was extracted from the sorted cells. TCRbeta CDR3 regions were sequenced using the immunoSEQ Assay. The source is immuneACCESS, and TCRdb retained only in-frame sequences with V and J called. Part of the clones is not carried over; for the studies checked, unresolved V genes explain less than half of this, and the remainder is unexplained. This sample lists 45,000 to 65,000 clones; 75% to 90% were detected once. The ten largest clones capture under 13% of the sample. Patients with autoimmune disease history or receiving systemic immunosuppression were excluded from the trial. Peripheral blood for TCR sequencing was collected from all dose cohorts at baseline, on cycle 4 day 1, and on cycle 7 day 1. The samples were drawn from a first-in-human, open-label, multicenter phase I dose-escalation trial of ivuxolimab. The trial enrolled adults with locally advanced or metastatic head and neck squamous cell, hepatocellular, melanoma or renal cell carcinoma. Before TCR sequencing, CD4+ and CD8+ T cells were separately sorted from peripheral blood.

The chain was built from TRBV28 and TRBJ2-1, with 7 bases in between that match TRBD2. Sample: CD4+ or CD8+ T cells sorted from blood, taken in a trial of the OX40 agonist ivuxolimab. This sequence originates from an adult with an advanced solid tumor such as melanoma, head and neck, liver or kidney cancer. CDR3 loop: CASSFSSGNNEQFF. The nucleotide sequence reads TGTGCCAGCAGTTTTTCTAGCGGAAACAATGAGCAGTTCTTC.